The next 13 T cell receptor beta chains were all read from a single sample in a study of cytomegalovirus exposure and HLA in healthy donors. PCR employed 60 Vbeta and 13 Jbeta primers. The table came from immunoSEQ multiplex PCR; TCRdb's copy has only in-frame clones and leaves some out. Of about 110,000 clones listed, 86% are singletons. The sequencing sample was made of PBMCs. These receptors were collected from a man aged 40-49 years in good health and CMV-seronegative.

The V gene is TRBV5-8, the J gene TRBJ2-2, with D uncertain. Trimming took 4 bases from V and 3 from J, leaving 7 bases between them. The length of the CDR3 is 13 residues. Germline CDR1 and CDR2: SGHTS and YDEGEE. CDR3 protein: CASSRVHTGELFF. CDR3 nucleotide sequence: TGTGCCAGCAGCCGAGTACACACCGGGGAGCTGTTTTTT.

This chain connects TRBV28 to TRBJ1-1; D is perhaps TRBD1 (6 bases). Germline V gene lookup returns CDR1 MDHEN and CDR2 SYDVKM. The CDR3 consists of 17 residues. V was pared by 7 bases and J by 4 bases, with 25 bases between. CDR3 DNA: TGTGCCAGCACCCCAGCCTGGGGGGGGGCTGTCGGCACTGAAGCTTTCTTT. It translates to CASTPAWGGAVGTEAFF.

The V call is TRBV6-5, the J call TRBJ1-2; 9 positions match TRBD1. CDR1 is MNHEY and CDR2 is SVGAGI in the germline V gene. The CDR3 covers 14 residues. The V segment lost 4 bases and the J segment 4 bases; nucleotides outside the gene matches: 4. CDR3 sequence reads: CASSWDRVSYGYTF. The CDR3 bases are TGTGCCAGCAGTTGGGACAGGGTGAGCTATGGCTACACCTTC.

The V and J genes are TRBV19 and TRBJ2-1; 8 positions agree with TRBD2. V trimming: 6 bases; J trimming: 8 bases; junction bases outside the gene matches: 9. Per the germline V gene, CDR1 is LNHDA and CDR2 is SQIVND (reference sequence). There are 14 residues in the CDR3. This chain's CDR3 is CASRTGTSGDEQFF. CDR3 DNA sequence: TGTGCCAGTAGAACCGGGACTAGTGGAGATGAGCAGTTCTTC.

The chain carries TRBV29-1 and TRBJ2-1; D is undetermined. CDR3 length equals 9 residues. Germline V CDR1 and CDR2: SQVTM, ANQGSEA. V dropped 4 bases and J dropped 10 bases, with 5 bases sitting between them. CDR3 amino acids: CSVGPEQFF. The CDR3 DNA follows: TGCAGCGTTGGTCCAGAGCAGTTCTTC.

The CDR3 sequence is CASRTTDIYNSPLHF. The CDR3 DNA is TGTGCCAGCAGGACGACAGATATTTATAATTCACCCCTCCACTTT. V usage is TRBV28 and J usage is TRBJ1-6, with D perhaps matching TRBD1 (5 bases). The CDR3 is 15 residues long. Germline V gives CDR1 MDHEN, CDR2 SYDVKM. The V end was cut by 6 bases, the J end by 4 bases, with 13 bases between.

The chain couples TRBV25-1 to TRBJ1-4; maybe TRBD1 (5 bases). The CDR3 length is 14 residues. The germline V gene encodes CDR1 MGHDK and CDR2 SYGVNS. V dropped 8 bases and J dropped 8 bases, with 18 bases sitting between them. In nucleotides, the CDR3 is TGTGCCAGCGGTCAGGACATGATACGGGAAAAACTGTTTTTT. Encoded protein: CASGQDMIREKLFF. Full variable domain (outside the CDR3, taken from reference TRBV25-1 and TRBJ1-4): EADIYQTPRYLVIGTGKKITLECSQTMGHDKMYWYQQDPGMELHLIHYSYGVNSTEKGDLSSESTVSRIRTEHFPLTLESARPSHTSQYLCASGQDMIREKLFFGSGTQLSVL.

The gene calls are TRBV7-2 and TRBJ2-7; D is unresolved. There are 14 residues in the CDR3. Trimming stripped 1 base from V and 0 bases from J, with 7 bases between. Germline V gene lookup returns CDR1 SGHTA and CDR2 FQGNSA. The chain's CDR3 is CASSLGVSSYEQYF. CDR3 in DNA: TGTGCCAGCAGCTTAGGTGTGAGCTCCTACGAGCAGTACTTC.

This chain connects TRBV2 to TRBJ1-5; no clear D. The CDR3 consists of 13 residues. The germline CDR1 and CDR2 sequences are SNHLY and FYNNEI. The V and J ends lost 4 bases and 5 bases respectively, with 9 bases between them. The CDR3 DNA reads TGTGCCAGCAGTGCACAAGAAGATCAGCCCCAGCATTTT. Translated, it gives CASSAQEDQPQHF.

This chain uses TRBV28 with TRBJ2-7; 8 bases are shared with TRBD2. V shed 6 bases, J shed 2 bases, and the junction held 3 bases outside the gene matches. Germline CDR1 reads MDHEN; CDR2 reads SYDVKM. CDR3 length: 13 amino acids. The CDR3 loop reads CASRSGGTYEQYF. The CDR3, as DNA: TGTGCCAGCAGGTCGGGGGGGACCTACGAGCAGTACTTC.

The chain recombines TRBV6-5 with TRBJ1-2; D is uncertain. The ends were cut back, 6 bases at V and 0 bases at J, with 11 bases in the middle. The CDR3 is made up of 14 amino acids. Per the germline V gene, CDR1 is MNHEY and CDR2 is SVGAGI. CDR3 coding DNA: TGTGCCAGCAGCAACAGCCTCGCTAACTATGGCTACACCTTC. It codes for CASSNSLANYGYTF.

The chain recombines TRBV29-1 with TRBJ1-4, with TRBD1 as a possible D gene (6 bases). The CDR3 contains 16 residues. Germline V lookup: CDR1 SQVTM, CDR2 ANQGSEA. Trimming stripped 7 bases from V and 0 bases from J, with 18 bases between. Here the CDR3 reads CSGRIRGDATNEKLFF. Written as DNA, the CDR3 is TGCAGCGGTCGAATCAGGGGAGATGCAACTAATGAAAAACTGTTTTTT.

The chain has TRBV5-1 and TRBJ1-3; D remains unclear. Trimming left V 4 bases short and J 0 bases short, with 8 bases between. CDR1 is SGHRS and CDR2 is YFSETQ in the germline V gene. CDR3 length equals 14 residues. As DNA, the CDR3 is TGCGCCAGCAGCAGCACAGCCTCTGGAAACACCATATATTTT. Protein product: CASSSTASGNTIYF.